A single sample is the source of the 3 T cell receptor beta chains below, sequenced in a study of identical twins. A single record per CDR3 protein comes from TCRdb applying MiXCR to the 5' RACE reads. This sample has about 470,000 distinct CDR3 sequences, with 20% to 30% found just once. These same data were also listed under a study on T cells expressing NK-cell markers.

The sequenced sample consisted of CD4+ T cells sorted from blood. Every receptor here comes from a woman aged 18-29 years in good health.

The chain carries TRBV20-1 and TRBJ1-2, with no clear D. The germline gives CDR1 DFQATT, CDR2 SNEGSKA (reference sequence). V was cut by 3 bases and J by 1 base, with 9 bases left in between. The CDR3 length is 13 residues. In DNA, the CDR3 is TGCAGTGCTAGCCCCACAGATAACTATGGCTACACCTTC. Amino acids: CSASPTDNYGYTF.

The J gene is TRBJ2-2, the V gene TRBV11-2; D gene ambiguous. The CDR3 covers 15 residues. Trimming took 2 bases from V and 6 from J, leaving 13 bases between them. In germline, CDR1 is SGHAT, CDR2 FQNNGV. The CDR3 nucleotides read TGTGCCAGCAGCTTATTGGGAAGGAGCGCCGGGGAGCTGTTTTTT. This sequence encodes CASSLLGRSAGELFF.

This rearrangement joins TRBV11-2 to TRBJ2-2; D is unclear. CDR3 size: 15 residues. Trimming left V 3 bases short and J 2 bases short, with 10 bases between. In germline, CDR1 is SGHAT, CDR2 FQNNGV. The CDR3 nucleotides are TGTGCCAGCAGCTTTAGAAGGGCTAACACCGGGGAGCTGTTTTTT. This sequence encodes CASSFRRANTGELFF.